This T cell receptor (beta chain) was profiled in a study of T cell repertoires in cytomegalovirus infection. The table lists this clonotype with a few counts. This CDR3 contains 16 residues. Germline V lookup: CDR1 DFQATT, CDR2 SNEGSKA (reference sequence). Trimming pared 3 bases from V and 3 bases from J, leaving 21 bases between. TCRdb fed the reads into MiXCR, producing one record per CDR3 protein. The profile shows some 300,000 distinct CDR3 sequences, roughly a tenth of them singletons. Sequenced input: PBMCs. The chain recombines TRBV20-1 with TRBJ2-7; D is perhaps TRBD1 (6 bases). The sequence came from a human donor in good health (CMV status not recorded). Some clones in this sample may be carry-over from other donors' samples. The CDR3 protein is CSASSPGILQGYEQYF. CDR3 DNA: TGCAGTGCTAGCTCCCCTGGCATCCTACAGGGCTACGAGCAGTACTTC.